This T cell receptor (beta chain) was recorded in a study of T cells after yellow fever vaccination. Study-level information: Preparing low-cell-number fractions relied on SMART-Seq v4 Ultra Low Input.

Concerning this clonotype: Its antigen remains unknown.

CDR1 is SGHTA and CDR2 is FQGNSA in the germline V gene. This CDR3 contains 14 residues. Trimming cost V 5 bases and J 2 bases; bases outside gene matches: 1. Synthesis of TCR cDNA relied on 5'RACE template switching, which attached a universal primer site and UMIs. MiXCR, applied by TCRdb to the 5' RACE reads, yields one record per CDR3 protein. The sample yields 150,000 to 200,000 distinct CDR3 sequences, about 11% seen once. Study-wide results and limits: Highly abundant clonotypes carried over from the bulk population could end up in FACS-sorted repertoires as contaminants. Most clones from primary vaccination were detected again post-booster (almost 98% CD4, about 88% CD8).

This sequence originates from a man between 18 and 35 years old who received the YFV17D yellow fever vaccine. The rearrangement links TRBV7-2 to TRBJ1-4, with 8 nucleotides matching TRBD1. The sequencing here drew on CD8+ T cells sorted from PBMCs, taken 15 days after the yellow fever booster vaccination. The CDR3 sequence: CASSRQGTNEKLFF. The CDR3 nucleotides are TGTGCCAGCAGCCGACAGGGGACTAATGAAAAACTGTTTTTT.